A single sample is the source of the 23 T cell receptor beta chains below, sequenced in a study of blood T cell repertoires in COVID-19 (TCRdb year 2020). Library construction relied on the immunoSEQ multiplex PCR assay. The clones in this table, taken by TCRdb from immuneACCESS, are in-frame only. Not every clone is retained; where verified, under half of the shortfall comes from an unresolved V gene, and the cause of the rest is unknown. Within this sample are roughly 160,000 clones, with roughly 93% of them counted one time only. The ten top clones hold almost 5% of the sample. Sequenced sample: peripheral blood. The receptors shown here come from a man aged 18 to 35 with COVID-19, enrolled during active disease.

This chain connects TRBV19 to TRBJ2-3; TRBD2 agrees at 7 bases. The CDR3 sequence is 13 residues long. Trimming cost V 4 bases and J 5 bases; bases outside gene matches: 3. CDR1 and CDR2 from the germline V gene are LNHDA and SQIVND (reference sequence). The CDR3 region is CASSTSGIDTQYF. DNA for the CDR3: TGTGCCAGTAGTACCAGCGGGATAGATACGCAGTATTTT. The entire variable domain, with the rest obtained from reference TRBV19 and TRBJ2-3, is as follows: DGGITQSPKYLFRKEGQNVTLSCEQNLNHDAMYWYRQDPGQGLRLIYYSQIVNDFQKGDIAEGYSVSREKKESFPLTVTSAQKNPTAFYLCASSTSGIDTQYFGPGTRLTVL.

V and J are TRBV6-5 and TRBJ1-2; D gene unclear. The CDR3 is 16 residues long. Germline CDR1 reads MNHEY; CDR2 reads SVGAGI. V was clipped by 0 bases and J by 4 bases, with 15 bases between them. In DNA, the CDR3 is TGTGCCAGCAGTTACTCTTTACAAGCCCGGGGCTATGGCTACACCTTC. It codes for CASSYSLQARGYGYTF.

The chain employs TRBV10-1 and TRBJ2-7; TRBD1 matches 7 bases. V was pared by 2 bases and J by 6 bases, with 10 bases of the junction left unmatched. This CDR3 spans 15 amino acids. CDR1 and CDR2 from the germline V gene are WNHNN and SYGVQD (reference sequence). The CDR3: CASSEGQVFSAEQYF. The CDR3 DNA follows: TGCGCCAGCAGTGAGGGACAGGTTTTCTCGGCCGAGCAGTACTTC.

The chain employs TRBV9 and TRBJ2-3, with D perhaps TRBD1 (7 bases). CDR1 is SGDLS and CDR2 is YYNGEE in the germline V gene. V was clipped by 0 bases and J by 2 bases, with 16 bases between them. The CDR3 consists of 17 residues. The DNA for the CDR3 is TGTGCCAGCAGCGTAGAGGGGGGACAGCTGTTCACAGATACGCAGTATTTT. Amino acid sequence: CASSVEGGQLFTDTQYF.

V is TRBV28 and J is TRBJ1-2, with 10 bases aligning to TRBD1. The CDR3 runs 13 residues. Germline assignment: CDR1 MDHEN and CDR2 SYDVKM. V lost 6 bases, J lost 8 bases, and 6 bases stayed unmatched. The CDR3, as DNA: TGTGCCAGCAGGACGGACAGGGGGTTGGGCTACACCTTC. Protein sequence: CASRTDRGLGYTF.

The chain couples TRBV3-1 (or the pseudogene TRBV3-2) to TRBJ2-1, with TRBD2 identical over 16 bases. CDR1 and CDR2 (germline): LGHDT, YNNKEL (reference sequence). This CDR3 is built from 16 residues. V trimming: 1 base; J trimming: 8 bases; junction bases outside the gene matches: 2. The CDR3 loop is CASSQAGTSGRDEQFF. CDR3 nucleotides: TGTGCCAGCAGCCAAGCCGGGACTAGCGGGAGGGATGAGCAGTTCTTC.

This clone was observed a few times. The chain recombines TRBV5-1 with TRBJ1-1; D unresolved. V gave up 0 bases and J gave up 1 base, with 7 bases separating them. Looked up from germline, CDR1 is SGHRS and CDR2 is YFSETQ. The CDR3 is 14 residues long. The CDR3 protein is CASSLAQANTEAFF. The DNA for the CDR3 is TGCGCCAGCAGCTTGGCCCAAGCGAACACTGAAGCTTTCTTT.

The chain is built from TRBV30 and TRBJ1-3; the D gene is possibly TRBD1 (6 bases). The CDR3 runs 14 residues. The V end lost 3 bases, the J end lost 4 bases, and 13 bases lay between the germline ends. Germline CDR1 is GTSNPN and CDR2 is SVGIG (reference sequence). In nucleotides, the CDR3 is TGTGCCTGGAGAGGGGGTATCTCGGGAAACACCATATATTTT. Residues: CAWRGGISGNTIYF. The whole variable domain, remainder taken from reference TRBV30 and TRBJ1-3, is SQTIHQWPATLVQPVGSPLSLECTVEGTSNPNLYWYRQAAGRGLQLLFYSVGIGQISSEVPQNLSASRPQDRQFILSSKKLLLSDSGFYLCAWRGGISGNTIYFGEGSWLTVV.

Written as DNA, the CDR3 is TGCGCCAGCAGCCAGTATGGAGTGAACACTGAAGCTTTCTTT. It translates to CASSQYGVNTEAFF. The chain uses TRBV4-3 and TRBJ1-1; D is unresolved. Per germline, CDR1 LGHNA and CDR2 YSLEER. V was pared by 3 bases and J by 0 bases, with 8 bases between. The CDR3 has 14 amino acids.

The sample holds a few counts of this clone. The J gene is TRBJ1-1, the V gene TRBV7-6, with TRBD1 matching over 7 bases. V shed 4 bases, J shed 0 bases, and the junction held 17 bases outside the gene matches. CDR1 is SGHVS, CDR2 FNYEAQ, per germline. The CDR3 is 19 amino acids. CDR3 protein: CASSSGPGRGLYMNTEAFF. Here the CDR3 DNA reads TGTGCCAGCAGCTCAGGGCCGGGAAGGGGGCTCTATATGAACACTGAAGCTTTCTTT.

CDR3 residues: CASSTRPGQINPNTGELFF. DNA for the CDR3: TGTGCCAGCTCAACGAGGCCGGGACAAATAAACCCGAACACCGGGGAGCTGTTTTTT. The chain links TRBV18 to TRBJ2-2, with D possibly being TRBD1 (6 bases). This CDR3 has 19 residues. V was cut by 5 bases and J by 0 bases, with 22 bases left in between. CDR1 is KGHSH, CDR2 LQKENI, per germline.

J is TRBJ2-1 and V is TRBV5-6, with TRBD2 identical over 7 bases. The trim removed 3 bases at V and 3 bases at J, leaving 3 bases unmatched. This CDR3 has 14 amino acids. Germline V gene data show CDR1 as SGHDT and CDR2 as YYEEEE. In DNA form, the CDR3 reads TGTGCCAGCAGCTCGGGACTACTCTACAATGAGCAGTTCTTC. Encoded protein: CASSSGLLYNEQFF.

The sample holds a few counts of this clone. V and J are TRBV6-2 or TRBV6-3 and TRBJ2-7; the match to TRBD1 covers 9 bases. The CDR3 has 14 residues. V lost 5 bases, J lost 3 bases, and 5 bases stayed unmatched. CDR1 MNHEY and CDR2 SVGEGT come from the germline V gene. The CDR3 spells CASSRDRALYEQYF. The CDR3 DNA reads as TGTGCCAGCAGTCGGGACAGGGCACTCTACGAGCAGTACTTC.

This clone appeared a single time. This chain connects TRBV19 to TRBJ2-7; the match to TRBD2 covers 7 bases. Losses at the gene ends were 2 bases for V and 2 bases for J; bases not matched to a gene: 6. The V gene's germline CDR1 is LNHDA and CDR2 SQIVND (reference sequence). CDR3 length: 15 amino acids. The CDR3 sequence is CASSIPGREAYEQYF. The CDR3 coding sequence is TGTGCCAGTAGTATACCGGGACGGGAGGCCTACGAGCAGTACTTC.

The rearrangement uses TRBV11-2 and TRBJ2-3; TRBD2 might be the D (6 bases). The CDR3 is 15 amino acids. Germline lookup yields CDR1 SGHAT and CDR2 FQNNGV. Deletions cut 5 bases from V and 2 bases from J, with 14 bases between. DNA for the CDR3: TGTGCCAGCAGCCCATTAGCGGAGCTCACAGATACGCAGTATTTT. The encoded protein is CASSPLAELTDTQYF. Looking up the rest from reference TRBV11-2 and TRBJ2-3 gives the full variable domain: EAGVAQSPRYKIIEKRQSVAFWCNPISGHATLYWYQQILGQGPKLLIQFQNNGVVDDSQLPKDRFSAERLKGVDSTLKIQPAKLEDSAVYLCASSPLAELTDTQYFGPGTRLTVL.

This chain uses TRBV13 with TRBJ1-2; 10 bases line up with TRBD1. The CDR3 runs to 15 residues. The ends lost 0 bases at V and 2 bases at J; junction bases unmatched: 0. CDR1 and CDR2 from the germline V gene are PRHDT and FYEKMQ (reference sequence). This chain's CDR3 is CASSLGGQGNYGYTF. The CDR3 DNA follows: TGTGCCAGCAGCTTAGGGGGACAGGGGAACTATGGCTACACCTTC.

This clone appeared a single time. The rearrangement joins TRBV14 to TRBJ2-7; D remains unclear. Trimming left V 5 bases short and J 3 bases short, with 14 bases between. CDR1 and CDR2 (germline): SGHDN, FVKESK. CDR3 length: 14 residues. CDR3 sequence reads: CASSSTGLHYEQYF. For the CDR3, the DNA is TGTGCCAGCAGCTCTACCGGTCTTCACTACGAGCAGTACTTC.

The sample holds one count of this clone. This sequence joins TRBV7-8 and TRBJ2-7; 10 nucleotides align to TRBD2. CDR3 length: 16 residues. Germline V lookup: CDR1 SGHVS, CDR2 FQNEAQ. Trimming cost V 1 base and J 3 bases; bases outside gene matches: 6. CDR3 residues: CASSLGLAGAGYEQYF. CDR3 nucleotides: TGTGCCAGCAGCTTAGGGCTAGCGGGAGCCGGCTACGAGCAGTACTTC.

This chain uses TRBV10-3 with TRBJ2-1, with 14 bases fitting TRBD2. Trimming took 7 bases from V and 9 from J; bases not matched to a gene: 8. The CDR3 is made up of 15 amino acids. CDR1 and CDR2 from the germline V gene are ENHRY and SYGVKD. In DNA, the CDR3 is TGTGCCATCAAACGACTAGCGGGAGGGGTGGGTGAGCAGTTCTTC. This sequence encodes CAIKRLAGGVGEQFF.

V gene TRBV5-1 combines with J gene TRBJ2-7; TRBD1 is a possible D gene (6 bases). Between the trimmed V and J ends, which lost 0 bases and 3 bases, there was a span of 13 bases. Germline loops: CDR1 SGHRS, CDR2 YFSETQ. The CDR3 is 15 residues long. The CDR3 region is CASSLAVRGGYEQYF. CDR3 coding DNA: TGCGCCAGCAGCTTGGCGGTCAGGGGTGGCTACGAGCAGTACTTC.

This clone showed up just once. This chain links TRBV4-3 with TRBJ2-1; 13 bases are a match to TRBD2. Germline-derived CDR1 and CDR2 are LGHNA and YSLEER. The CDR3 length is 15 residues. The trim removed 4 bases at V and 9 bases at J, leaving 6 bases unmatched. The CDR3 sequence is CASSPWTSGSIEQFF. The CDR3 coding sequence is TGCGCCAGCAGCCCCTGGACTAGCGGGAGTATTGAGCAGTTCTTC.

The rearrangement uses TRBV21-1 and TRBJ2-7; the table's D call of TRBD2 was not tested on the DNA. TRBV21-1 is deemed a pseudogene. The CDR3 is 14 residues long. CDR3 in amino acids: CASSKVEGSYEQYF. CDR3 in DNA: TGTGCCAGCAGCAAAGTGGAGGGGTCCTACGAGCAGTACTTC.

The chain couples TRBV6-5 to TRBJ1-3; TRBD1 might be the D (5 bases). The V gene lost 8 bases and the J gene lost 0 bases, with 14 bases spanning the gap. Per germline, CDR1 MNHEY and CDR2 SVGAGI. This CDR3 has 15 residues. The CDR3 nucleotides read TGTGCCAGCTGTAGGGGACTTAGCTCTGGAAACACCATATATTTT. It specifies CASCRGLSSGNTIYF.